Listed here are 28 T cell receptor beta chains from one sample, sequenced in a study of cytomegalovirus exposure and HLA in healthy donors. Clones were sequenced by immunoSEQ multiplex PCR, and TCRdb holds only the in-frame ones, with some missing. The table records 150,000 to 200,000 clones, around 84% of them present only once. The sample consisted of PBMCs. The receptors were gathered from a woman under 40 in good health and CMV-seropositive.

The J gene is TRBJ1-1, the V gene TRBV27, with D maybe TRBD1 (5 bases). Trimming removed 6 bases from V and 0 bases from J, with 20 bases in between. CDR1 is MNHEY and CDR2 is SMNVEV in the germline V gene (reference sequence). The CDR3 runs 17 residues. In DNA form, the CDR3 reads TGTGCCAGCAGCCCTGGGGGGGTTCTCTACGTGAACACTGAAGCTTTCTTT. Its protein product is CASSPGGVLYVNTEAFF.

This clone was picked up one time. This chain connects TRBV6-1 to TRBJ1-2; D unclear. The CDR3 runs to 13 residues. Trimming removed 7 bases from V and 2 bases from J, with 11 bases in between. Per germline, CDR1 MNHNS and CDR2 SASEGT. The CDR3 loop is CASILDGNYGYTF. CDR3 in DNA: TGTGCCAGCATTCTCGACGGGAACTATGGCTACACCTTC.

The chain uses TRBV10-3 and TRBJ2-7; D might be TRBD2 (6 bases). The V end lost 4 bases, the J end lost 7 bases, and 14 bases lay between the germline ends. This CDR3 spans 13 amino acids. The V gene's germline CDR1 is ENHRY and CDR2 SYGVKD. CDR3 amino acids: CAISGGTRLEQYF. The CDR3 DNA is TGTGCCATCAGTGGTGGGACTCGTCTAGAGCAGTACTTC.

In its sample, this clone was seen a few times. J is TRBJ2-2 and V is TRBV5-4, with 8 positions matching TRBD2. Unmatched junction bases numbered 7, after V lost 0 bases and J lost 6 bases. CDR1 is SGHNT and CDR2 is YYREEE in the germline V gene (reference sequence). The CDR3 is 16 amino acids. As DNA, the CDR3 is TGTGCCAGCAGCTTGGGGGCGGGAGGAGAGGCCGGGGAGCTGTTTTTT. Translated: CASSLGAGGEAGELFF.

CDR3: CASSSQGAGEKLFF. In DNA form, the CDR3 reads TGTGCCAGCAGTTCACAGGGGGCTGGTGAAAAACTGTTTTTT. The V and J genes are TRBV28 and TRBJ1-4; 9 nucleotides match TRBD1. Germline V gene lookup returns CDR1 MDHEN and CDR2 SYDVKM. There are 14 residues in the CDR3. V lost 4 bases and J lost 7; bases outside the gene matches: 4.

This clone came up once. The rearrangement links TRBV2 to TRBJ1-1; D is perhaps TRBD1 (6 bases). The germline V gene encodes CDR1 SNHLY and CDR2 FYNNEI. Trimming shortened V by 1 base and J by 6 bases, and 18 bases separated the two germline ends. The CDR3 extends over 16 amino acids. The CDR3 reads CASSEGQGLYLSEAFF. The CDR3 region has the DNA TGTGCCAGCAGTGAAGGGCAGGGGCTGTACCTTTCTGAAGCTTTCTTT.

In DNA, the CDR3 is TGTGCCAGCAGGCCACCGGACATCCGAAATCAGCCCCAGCATTTT. This gives the protein CASRPPDIRNQPQHF. The V call is TRBV6-5, the J call TRBJ1-5; maybe TRBD1 (5 bases). There are 15 residues in the CDR3. V lost 6 bases and J lost 4, with 16 bases in between. Germline lookup yields CDR1 MNHEY and CDR2 SVGAGI.

V usage is TRBV6-1 and J usage is TRBJ2-1, with 8 positions matching TRBD1. Germline V gives CDR1 MNHNS, CDR2 SASEGT. V shed 3 bases and J 3 bases; nucleotides not matched to a gene: 4. This CDR3 is 15 amino acids long. For the CDR3, the DNA is TGTGCCAGCAGTGAGGGGACAGGCGGCTACAATGAGCAGTTCTTC. As protein: CASSEGTGGYNEQFF.

This chain joins TRBV10-3 and TRBJ1-1; tentative D call: TRBD1 (6 bases). Trimming took 11 bases from V and 1 from J, leaving 8 bases between them. The CDR3 is 11 amino acids. Germline CDR1 ENHRY, CDR2 SYGVKD. The CDR3 region is CASGANTEAFF. The CDR3 DNA reads TGTGCCTCAGGGGCGAACACTGAAGCTTTCTTT.

The chain carries TRBV27 and TRBJ2-7; the match to TRBD2 covers 9 bases. The V segment lost 5 bases and the J segment 3 bases; nucleotides outside the gene matches: 11. This CDR3 spans 16 amino acids. The V gene's germline CDR1 is MNHEY and CDR2 SMNVEV (reference sequence). Written as DNA, the CDR3 is TGTGCCAGCAGTCCCCCTCGTAGTAGCGGGAGCTACGAGCAGTACTTC. Its translation is CASSPPRSSGSYEQYF.

This chain connects TRBV6-6 to TRBJ1-5, with 8 nucleotides matching TRBD1. The ends lost 4 bases at V and 0 bases at J; junction bases unmatched: 5. Germline-derived CDR1 and CDR2 are MNHNY and SVGAGI (reference sequence). The CDR3 sequence is 16 residues long. The CDR3 protein is CASSFQGAYSNQPQHF. The CDR3 DNA reads as TGTGCCAGCAGTTTCCAGGGGGCCTATAGCAATCAGCCCCAGCATTTT.

This rearrangement joins TRBV5-6 to TRBJ2-5, with 8 positions matching TRBD2. Germline V gene data show CDR1 as SGHDT and CDR2 as YYEEEE. The CDR3 runs 17 residues. V was pared by 2 bases and J by 9 bases, with 18 bases of the junction left unmatched. Here the CDR3 reads CASSLAGRAGGRRAQYF. Here the CDR3 DNA reads TGTGCCAGCAGCTTAGCTGGAAGGGCGGGAGGCCGGCGGGCCCAGTACTTC.

The V gene is TRBV7-9, the J gene TRBJ1-2, with D perhaps matching TRBD1 (6 bases). The ends were cut back, 5 bases at V and 3 bases at J, with 16 bases in the middle. This CDR3 region has 15 residues. Germline lookup yields CDR1 SEHNR and CDR2 FQNEAQ (reference sequence). CDR3 DNA sequence: TGTGCCAGCAGCCCCCAGAACAGGGAAGACTATGGCTACACCTTC. Protein sequence: CASSPQNREDYGYTF.

On this clone itself: The sample holds other DNA sequences that translate to the same CDR3. The chain couples TRBV5-1 to TRBJ2-3; 8 bases match TRBD2. There are 16 residues in the CDR3. Germline CDR1 and CDR2: SGHRS and YFSETQ. V dropped 3 bases and J dropped 2; count of bases not matched to a gene: 8. As DNA, the CDR3 is TGCGCCAGCAGCTCCGGACTAGCAGTGATCACAGATACGCAGTATTTT. As protein: CASSSGLAVITDTQYF.

The rearrangement joins TRBV9 to TRBJ1-3; tentatively, D is TRBD1 (6 bases). V lost 0 bases and J lost 4, with 8 bases in between. Germline-derived CDR1 and CDR2 are SGDLS and YYNGEE. The CDR3 runs to 14 residues. CDR3 sequence: CASSVGTGGNTIYF. In DNA, the CDR3 is TGTGCCAGCAGCGTAGGTACAGGGGGAAACACCATATATTTT.

The count of this clone is one. The chain uses TRBV20-1 and TRBJ2-1; maybe TRBD2 (5 bases). The CDR3 runs 10 residues. Per germline, CDR1 DFQATT and CDR2 SNEGSKA (reference sequence). The CDR3 here is CSLGVNEQFF. The CDR3 DNA sequence: TGCAGCCTGGGAGTCAATGAGCAGTTCTTC.

The V and J genes are TRBV10-3 and TRBJ2-2; D may be TRBD1 (6 bases). This CDR3 has 14 residues. The V end was cut by 6 bases, the J end by 1 base, with 9 bases between. Germline-derived CDR1 and CDR2 are ENHRY and SYGVKD. CDR3 sequence reads: CAIRKGGNTGELFF. The CDR3 region has the DNA TGTGCCATCAGGAAAGGGGGGAACACCGGGGAGCTGTTTTTT.

Notes on this clone: An end of the junction does not agree with germline; a read error may underlie this. The chain links TRBV20-1 to TRBJ2-7, with D perhaps matching TRBD2 (5 bases). The germline V gene has CDR1 DFQATT and CDR2 SNEGSKA (reference sequence). There are 11 residues in the CDR3. CDR3 protein: CSARATKRWGF. The CDR3 DNA is TGCAGTGCTAGGGCGACTAAGCGTTGGGGCTTC.

The chain recombines TRBV29-1 with TRBJ1-1, with TRBD1 matching 7 bases. Trimming at V came to 5 bases and at J to 12 bases, leaving 9 bases not matched to a gene. This CDR3 contains 11 residues. Germline V gene lookup returns CDR1 SQVTM and CDR2 ANQGSEA. The CDR3 reads CSVTGVAGTFF. The CDR3 DNA sequence: TGCAGCGTTACAGGGGTCGCCGGGACTTTCTTT.

This clone was seen only a few times. The chain links TRBV29-1 to TRBJ1-1, with D tentatively TRBD1 (6 bases). V was pared by 6 bases and J by 3 bases, with 14 bases between. This CDR3 region has 13 residues. The V gene's germline CDR1 is SQVTM and CDR2 ANQGSEA. CDR3 DNA: TGCAGCGTCGGACACAGGGCAGACACTGAAGCTTTCTTT. This gives the protein CSVGHRADTEAFF.

The V and J genes are TRBV6-5 and TRBJ2-2, with a possible D match to TRBD2 (6 bases). CDR1 MNHEY and CDR2 SVGAGI come from the germline V gene. The germline V and J ends were trimmed by 7 bases and 3 bases, with 12 bases remaining between them. CDR3 length: 14 residues. The CDR3 DNA sequence: TGTGCCAGCACCTGGGGGGAGTACACCGGGGAGCTGTTTTTT. It translates to CASTWGEYTGELFF.

The chain carries TRBV27 and TRBJ1-2, with 7 bases fitting TRBD1. Germline trimming cut 4 bases from V and 5 bases from J; bases unmatched to any gene: 10. This CDR3 has 15 amino acids. The germline CDR1 and CDR2 sequences are MNHEY and SMNVEV (reference sequence). The CDR3 DNA reads as TGTGCCAGCAGTTCCTGGGACAGCGTGGGTTATGGCTACACCTTC. It specifies CASSSWDSVGYGYTF.

This chain connects TRBV6-5 to TRBJ1-5; 7 bases agree with TRBD1. This CDR3 region has 14 residues. Germline CDR1 MNHEY, CDR2 SVGAGI. Trimming cost V 2 bases and J 5 bases; bases outside gene matches: 3. CDR3 amino acids: CASSYDREDQPQHF. In DNA, the CDR3 is TGTGCCAGCAGTTACGACAGGGAAGATCAGCCCCAGCATTTT.

This clone was detected a few times. The CDR3 coding sequence is TGTGCCAGCAGTTTATGGAAACTAGCGGGAGGGCCCGGTGAGCAGTTCTTC. Its protein is CASSLWKLAGGPGEQFF. The chain combines TRBV28 with TRBJ2-1; TRBD2 matches at 13 bases. After removal of 0 bases from V and 9 bases from J, the junction contained 8 bases not matched to a gene. In germline, CDR1 is MDHEN, CDR2 SYDVKM. The CDR3 consists of 17 residues.

The chain combines TRBV30 with TRBJ1-1; no firm D call. Germline lookup yields CDR1 GTSNPN and CDR2 SVGIG (reference sequence). The CDR3 is made up of 14 amino acids. V was cut by 2 bases and J by 4 bases, with 14 bases left in between. CDR3 sequence (DNA): TGTGCCTGGAGTTTATTGGAGCGGTTCACTGAAGCTTTCTTT. Translation: CAWSLLERFTEAFF.

This clone was detected only a few times. The V gene is TRBV5-1, the J gene TRBJ1-1; the D gene is possibly TRBD1 (5 bases). Per germline, CDR1 SGHRS and CDR2 YFSETQ. The V end was cut by 1 base, the J end by 5 bases, with 12 bases between. This CDR3 has 14 amino acids. The CDR3 nucleotides read TGCGCCAGCAGCTTGAATAATCGGGGGACTGAAGCTTTCTTT. This encodes CASSLNNRGTEAFF.

This sequence joins TRBV5-1 and TRBJ1-5, with D possibly TRBD1 on 5 matching bases. This CDR3 has 13 residues. V was shortened by 4 bases and J by 5 bases, with 10 bases between the two germline ends. The V gene's germline CDR1 is SGHRS and CDR2 YFSETQ. The CDR3 DNA reads as TGCGCCAGCAGCGTCGGGACTGATCAGCCCCAGCATTTT. Amino acids: CASSVGTDQPQHF. The full variable domain, its missing parts supplied by reference TRBV5-1 and TRBJ1-5, is KAGVTQTPRYLIKTRGQQVTLSCSPISGHRSVSWYQQTPGQGLQFLFEYFSETQRNKGNFPGRFSGRQFSNSRSEMNVSTLELGDSALYLCASSVGTDQPQHFGDGTRLSIL.

The chain joins TRBV29-1 to TRBJ2-3; 10 bases are a match to TRBD2. CDR1 is SQVTM, CDR2 ANQGSEA, per germline. V dropped 0 bases and J dropped 6; count of bases not matched to a gene: 6. CDR3 length equals 15 residues. The CDR3 here is CSVEDYPSGSDTQYF. The CDR3 nucleotides are TGCAGCGTTGAAGATTACCCTAGCGGGAGTGATACGCAGTATTTT.